One sample yielded the 28 T cell receptor beta chains listed below, sequenced in a study of shared clonotypes between healthy human individuals. Produced via immunoSEQ multiplex PCR; TCRdb's table is partial and in-frame only. The profile shows around 83,000 clones, about 61% of them singletons. Sequencing was done on a sample of memory CD8+ T cells sorted from blood. Indicated subset: CD45RO+ cells pooled with CCR7-negative TemRA cells. All receptors come from a man aged 25-40 years in good health.

This chain links TRBV5-5 with TRBJ1-2; D is ambiguous. The germline V gene encodes CDR1 SGHKS and CDR2 YYEKEE (reference sequence). This CDR3 comprises 16 residues. Trimming stripped 0 bases from V and 2 bases from J, with 14 bases between. Here the CDR3 reads CASSLDPLHKNYGYTF. In DNA, the CDR3 is TGTGCCAGCAGCTTGGATCCCCTCCACAAGAACTATGGCTACACCTTC.

Ten or more counts support this clone. The rearrangement uses TRBV28 and TRBJ1-1, with 7 bases aligning to TRBD1. There are 13 residues in the CDR3. Germline V CDR1 and CDR2: MDHEN, SYDVKM. V shed 8 bases, J shed 5 bases, and the junction held 8 bases outside the gene matches. The DNA for the CDR3 is TGTGCCAGCGAGGGTCCAGGGGGTACTGAAGCTTTCTTT. Protein: CASEGPGGTEAFF.

The chain employs TRBV27 and TRBJ2-1, with 7 bases lining up with TRBD1. The germline V gene encodes CDR1 MNHEY and CDR2 SMNVEV (reference sequence). The CDR3 runs 15 residues. Trimming at V came to 5 bases and at J to 0 bases, leaving 4 bases not matched to a gene. CDR3 nucleotide sequence: TGTGCCAGCAGTAAGGGGGCGAGCTCCTACAATGAGCAGTTCTTC. Translation gives CASSKGASSYNEQFF.

The rearrangement joins TRBV25-1 to TRBJ2-5, with a tentative D call TRBD1 (6 bases). The CDR3 sequence is 16 residues long. Germline-derived CDR1 and CDR2 are MGHDK and SYGVNS. Trimming removed 4 bases at V and 1 base at J, with 16 bases between. The CDR3 protein is CASSGLQRQAQETQYF. The CDR3, as DNA: TGTGCCAGCAGTGGCCTACAGCGACAGGCCCAAGAGACCCAGTACTTC.

This rearrangement joins TRBV7-2 to TRBJ2-7, with TRBD2 matching over 9 bases. CDR1 SGHTA and CDR2 FQGNSA come from the germline V gene. This CDR3 has 15 amino acids. Unmatched junction bases numbered 6, after V lost 3 bases and J lost 3 bases. Here the CDR3 DNA reads TGTGCCAGCAGCTTCCGACTAGCGGCTGACTACGAGCAGTACTTC. Translation gives CASSFRLAADYEQYF.

The chain uses TRBV4-3 and TRBJ2-1; D is possibly TRBD1 or TRBD2 (5 bases each). This CDR3 is 12 amino acids long. Trimming stripped 3 bases from V and 15 bases from J, with 15 bases between. Germline V gene data show CDR1 as LGHNA and CDR2 as YSLEER. The DNA for the CDR3 is TGCGCCAGCAGCCAGGGGGAGCGTGAACTGTTCTTC. This translates into CASSQGERELFF.

This clone is large in the sample. The identical CDR3 is also encoded by other nucleotide sequences in the sample. The rearrangement uses TRBV6-5 and TRBJ2-7; 11 bases align to TRBD1. Germline trimming cut 5 bases from V and 3 bases from J; bases unmatched to any gene: 3. The CDR3 is 14 residues long. CDR1 MNHEY and CDR2 SVGAGI come from the germline V gene. CDR3 sequence (DNA): TGTGCCAGCAGTACCGGGACAGGGGGCTACGAGCAGTACTTC. As protein: CASSTGTGGYEQYF.

V and J are TRBV4-3 and TRBJ2-2, with D possibly called TRBD1 or TRBD2 (6 bases each). The CDR3 extends over 16 amino acids. Per germline, CDR1 LGHNA and CDR2 YSLEER. V was cut by 0 bases and J by 6 bases, with 14 bases left in between. The CDR3, as DNA: TGCGCCAGCAGCCAAGATCCACAGGGAGGATCCGGGGAGCTGTTTTTT. It translates to CASSQDPQGGSGELFF.

The rearrangement joins TRBV6-5 to TRBJ1-1; D gene uncertain. The V end lost 1 base, the J end lost 0 bases, and 9 bases lay between the germline ends. CDR3 length: 15 amino acids. Looked up from germline, CDR1 is MNHEY and CDR2 is SVGAGI. In DNA form, the CDR3 reads TGTGCCAGCAGTTACTTTTCTTCCCTGAACACTGAAGCTTTCTTT. It codes for CASSYFSSLNTEAFF.

CDR3 sequence (DNA): TGCAGCGTATTGGGCGGGAGGGGCCCCTACAATGAGCAGTTCTTC. It encodes CSVLGGRGPYNEQFF. This sequence joins TRBV29-1 and TRBJ2-1; 9 bases match TRBD2. CDR1 and CDR2 (germline): SQVTM, ANQGSEA. The CDR3 consists of 15 residues. J lost 2 bases, V lost 6 bases, and 8 bases had no gene match.

V is TRBV6-1 and J is TRBJ2-7; 12 bases match TRBD2. In germline, CDR1 is MNHNS, CDR2 SASEGT. Losses at the gene ends were 5 bases for V and 0 bases for J; bases not matched to a gene: 2. The CDR3 runs 15 residues. The CDR3 sequence: CASSPTSGSSYEQYF. CDR3 in DNA: TGTGCCAGCAGTCCGACTAGCGGGAGCTCCTACGAGCAGTACTTC.

This chain joins TRBV10-3 and TRBJ2-5; TRBD2 is a possible D gene (6 bases). This CDR3 comprises 14 residues. V dropped 0 bases and J dropped 5 bases, with 10 bases sitting between them. CDR1 ENHRY and CDR2 SYGVKD come from the germline V gene. CDR3 sequence reads: CAISESPSGETQYF. CDR3 in DNA: TGTGCCATCAGTGAGTCGCCAAGCGGGGAGACCCAGTACTTC.

The rearrangement links TRBV5-4 to TRBJ2-1; D remains unclear. The CDR3 has 12 residues. Germline lookup yields CDR1 SGHNT and CDR2 YYREEE (reference sequence). V shed 3 bases and J shed 9 bases, with 10 bases lying between them. Here the CDR3 reads CASSSEALEQFF. The CDR3 DNA reads as TGTGCCAGCAGCTCCGAGGCCCTTGAGCAGTTCTTC.

This chain joins TRBV27 and TRBJ1-4, with D perhaps TRBD1 (6 bases). This CDR3 comprises 16 residues. V lost 6 bases, J lost 8 bases, and 22 bases lay in between. The V gene's germline CDR1 is MNHEY and CDR2 SMNVEV (reference sequence). The CDR3 here is CASSPLGHLGGEKLFF. The CDR3 DNA sequence: TGTGCCAGCAGCCCATTGGGACACCTGGGTGGGGAAAAACTGTTTTTT.

This clone was recorded many times. The rearrangement joins TRBV5-4 to TRBJ1-2; the D gene is possibly TRBD1 (5 bases). The CDR3 has 14 residues. CDR1 and CDR2 (germline): SGHNT, YYREEE (reference sequence). V lost 10 bases, J lost 0 bases, and 16 bases lay in between. The CDR3 DNA sequence: TGTGCCTCCGGAACCGGGGGAGCTAACTATGGCTACACCTTC. It translates to CASGTGGANYGYTF.

V and J are TRBV19 and TRBJ2-7; D uncertain. The CDR3 is made up of 12 amino acids. Per germline, CDR1 LNHDA and CDR2 SQIVND (reference sequence). V lost 1 base, J lost 3 bases, and 4 bases lay in between. CDR3 residues: CASSIVGYEQYF. For the CDR3, the DNA is TGTGCCAGTAGTATAGTGGGCTACGAGCAGTACTTC.

This clone has just a few counts. V usage is TRBV6-8 and J usage is TRBJ2-3; D uncertain. Trimming shortened V by 7 bases and J by 6 bases, and 17 bases separated the two germline ends. Germline assignment: CDR1 MNHGY and CDR2 SAAAGT. The CDR3 extends over 14 amino acids. The CDR3 sequence is CASKAAHLRDTQYF. The CDR3 region has the DNA TGTGCCAGCAAGGCGGCCCACCTAAGGGATACGCAGTATTTT.

The table lists this clone with a few counts. A much larger clonotype is one base distant, so this may be a read error. Other DNA sequences in this sample translate to the same CDR3. The gene calls are TRBV25-1 and TRBJ2-7, with D tentatively TRBD2 (5 bases). V was cut by 1 base and J by 7 bases, with 5 bases left in between. There are 11 residues in the CDR3. Germline assignment: CDR1 MGHDK and CDR2 SYGVNS. The CDR3 coding sequence is TGTGCCAGCAGTGAATCGGGGGAGCAGTACTTC. It encodes CASSESGEQYF.

This chain links TRBV5-8 with TRBJ1-1; D is perhaps TRBD1 (6 bases). The germline gives CDR1 SGHTS, CDR2 YDEGEE. CDR3 size: 15 residues. V lost 4 bases and J 4 bases, leaving 17 bases between the germline ends. The CDR3 spells CASSDKRRGRTEAFF. Here the CDR3 DNA reads TGTGCCAGCAGCGACAAACGCAGGGGTCGCACTGAAGCTTTCTTT.

For this clone: This likely came from a read error, as a far larger clone is one base away. The chain carries TRBV10-2 and TRBJ2-1; D is possibly TRBD2 (6 bases). The CDR3 runs to 14 residues. The germline V gene encodes CDR1 WSHSY and CDR2 SAAADI. V was clipped by 2 bases and J by 2 bases, with 7 bases between them. CDR3 nucleotide sequence: TGCGCCAGCAGTGAGCGGGAGCCCTACAATGAGCAGTTCTTC. It codes for CASSEREPYNEQFF.

The J gene is TRBJ2-7, the V gene TRBV5-1; possible D gene TRBD1, 5 bases. The V gene's germline CDR1 is SGHRS and CDR2 YFSETQ. The CDR3 runs to 15 residues. Trimming took 1 base from V and 7 from J, leaving 18 bases between them. CDR3 DNA: TGCGCCAGCAGCTTGATCCTAGAAGGGGCTCGAGAGCAGTACTTC. This encodes CASSLILEGAREQYF.

The rearrangement joins TRBV6-5 to TRBJ2-1; the match to TRBD2 covers 8 bases. V shed 6 bases, J shed 8 bases, and the junction held 3 bases outside the gene matches. The CDR3 sequence is 12 residues long. The germline CDR1 and CDR2 sequences are MNHEY and SVGAGI. In nucleotides, the CDR3 is TGTGCCAGCAGGAGCGGGAGTTATGAGCAGTTCTTC. It yields the protein CASRSGSYEQFF.

This clone turned up a few times. The J gene is TRBJ2-4, the V gene TRBV7-8; tentative D call: TRBD2 (5 bases). The CDR3 runs to 16 residues. The V gene lost 1 base and the J gene lost 7 bases, with 17 bases spanning the gap. From germline, CDR1 is SGHVS and CDR2 FQNEAQ. The CDR3 region is CASSLGGNDVGNIQYF. The CDR3 DNA reads as TGTGCCAGCAGCTTAGGAGGGAATGATGTCGGGAACATTCAGTACTTC.

The genes are TRBV4-1 and TRBJ2-7; D unresolved. CDR1 MGHRA and CDR2 YSYEKL come from the germline V gene. CDR3 size: 14 residues. V was shortened by 0 bases and J by 3 bases, with 9 bases between the two germline ends. In DNA, the CDR3 is TGCGCCAGCAGCCAAGATGGGCAGAACTACGAGCAGTACTTC. Its protein product is CASSQDGQNYEQYF.

This chain links TRBV20-1 with TRBJ2-3; no firm D call. CDR1 and CDR2 (germline): DFQATT, SNEGSKA (reference sequence). This CDR3 region has 10 residues. Here the CDR3 DNA reads TGCAGCTCTTCCACAGATACGCAGTATTTT. Translated, it gives CSSSTDTQYF.

This clone was observed a few times. V is TRBV2 and J is TRBJ1-1, with no clear D. V was cut by 7 bases and J by 0 bases, with 9 bases left in between. The CDR3 extends over 13 amino acids. Per the germline V gene, CDR1 is SNHLY and CDR2 is FYNNEI. In DNA, the CDR3 is TGTGCCAGCACCCTCAGTTTGAACACTGAAGCTTTCTTT. Encoded protein: CASTLSLNTEAFF.

This chain uses TRBV19 with TRBJ1-5, with TRBD1 identical over 8 bases. The germline gives CDR1 LNHDA, CDR2 SQIVND (reference sequence). With 6 bases clipped from V and 6 bases from J, the junction kept 4 bases outside the gene matches. This CDR3 has 13 amino acids. This CDR3 reads CASSRGTGQPQHF. CDR3 sequence (DNA): TGTGCCAGTAGCCGAGGGACAGGTCAGCCCCAGCATTTT. Complete variable domain (other parts from reference TRBV19 and TRBJ1-5): DGGITQSPKYLFRKEGQNVTLSCEQNLNHDAMYWYRQDPGQGLRLIYYSQIVNDFQKGDIAEGYSVSREKKESFPLTVTSAQKNPTAFYLCASSRGTGQPQHFGDGTRLSIL.

CDR3 region: CASTETSRTGDNEQFF. CDR3 nucleotide sequence: TGTGCCAGCACCGAAACTTCCCGGACAGGGGACAATGAGCAGTTCTTC. The rearrangement uses TRBV25-1 and TRBJ2-1; TRBD1 matches at 9 bases. The CDR3 has 16 amino acids. Germline loops: CDR1 MGHDK, CDR2 SYGVNS. Germline trimming cut 7 bases from V and 5 bases from J; bases unmatched to any gene: 12.